These 23 T cell receptor beta chains originate from one sample sequenced in a study of technical replicates of blood from a few donors. The assay was immunoSEQ multiplex PCR, and TCRdb's table has in-frame clones only and misses some. The table lists tens of thousands of clones, 85% to 95% of them singletons. Input material: T cells isolated from PBMCs. These receptors originate from a human donor in good health.

The chain has TRBV25-1 and TRBJ1-3; the D is unclear. In germline, CDR1 is MGHDK, CDR2 SYGVNS. V was pared by 3 bases and J by 4 bases, with 7 bases between. The CDR3 contains 13 residues. Written as DNA, the CDR3 is TGTGCCAGCAGTGAGCTTCAGGGAAACACCATATATTTT. This codes for CASSELQGNTIYF.

In DNA form, the CDR3 reads TGCGCCAGCAGCTTGGAATGGGGACAGGGGGGACTGGCTTTCTTT. Translated: CASSLEWGQGGLAFF. The J gene is TRBJ1-1, the V gene TRBV5-1, with TRBD1 identical over 11 bases. The germline gives CDR1 SGHRS, CDR2 YFSETQ. The CDR3 contains 15 residues. With V trimmed by 0 bases and J by 11 bases, 9 bases remained unmatched. Variable domain in full (rest from reference TRBV5-1 and TRBJ1-1): KAGVTQTPRYLIKTRGQQVTLSCSPISGHRSVSWYQQTPGQGLQFLFEYFSETQRNKGNFPGRFSGRQFSNSRSEMNVSTLELGDSALYLCASSLEWGQGGLAFFGQGTRLTVV.

The V gene is TRBV5-1, the J gene TRBJ2-7, with TRBD2 as a possible D gene (6 bases). This CDR3 has 16 amino acids. Germline values: CDR1 SGHRS, CDR2 YFSETQ. Trimming cost V 1 base and J 0 bases, with 14 bases left between them. The CDR3 loop reads CASSLLQTGGSYEQYF. The CDR3 bases are TGCGCCAGCAGCTTGTTGCAGACCGGGGGCTCCTACGAGCAGTACTTC.

Details on this clone: A read error may produce the germline difference seen at one junction end. The chain links TRBV28 to TRBJ1-1; D unclear. The CDR3 covers 11 residues. Per the germline V gene, CDR1 is MDHEN and CDR2 is SYDVKM. The CDR3 DNA reads as TGTGCCAGCACTTTATTCGGGGAAGCTTTCTTT. It is translated as CASTLFGEAFF.

The rearrangement uses TRBV19 and TRBJ1-1; D is unclear. V lost 2 bases, J lost 1 base, and 5 bases lay in between. The length of the CDR3 is 13 residues. Per germline, CDR1 LNHDA and CDR2 SQIVND (reference sequence). The CDR3 DNA reads TGTGCCAGTAGTATAAGCGGGAACACTGAAGCTTTCTTT. Translation: CASSISGNTEAFF.

J is TRBJ2-1 and V is TRBV5-1; 7 bases align to TRBD1. CDR1 and CDR2 from the germline V gene are SGHRS and YFSETQ. V dropped 3 bases and J dropped 6; count of bases not matched to a gene: 6. This CDR3 is 14 amino acids long. The CDR3 DNA is TGCGCCAGCAGCTCGGGACCAGGGGGCAATGAGCAGTTCTTC. It encodes CASSSGPGGNEQFF. The full variable domain, completed using reference TRBV5-1 and TRBJ2-1, is KAGVTQTPRYLIKTRGQQVTLSCSPISGHRSVSWYQQTPGQGLQFLFEYFSETQRNKGNFPGRFSGRQFSNSRSEMNVSTLELGDSALYLCASSSGPGGNEQFFGPGTRLTVL.

V and J are TRBV7-2 and TRBJ1-4; D possibly corresponds to TRBD1 (5 bases). V lost 3 bases, J lost 0 bases, and 8 bases lay in between. The germline V gene has CDR1 SGHTA and CDR2 FQGNSA. The CDR3 is made up of 15 amino acids. The CDR3 sequence is CASSFEQATNEKLFF. The CDR3 nucleotides are TGTGCCAGCAGCTTTGAACAGGCAACTAATGAAAAACTGTTTTTT.

The genes are TRBV28 and TRBJ2-1, with D maybe TRBD1 (6 bases). The V gene lost 5 bases and the J gene lost 2 bases, with 10 bases spanning the gap. Germline V CDR1 and CDR2: MDHEN, SYDVKM. The CDR3 contains 14 residues. This chain's CDR3 is CASSKHRAYNEQFF. In nucleotides, the CDR3 is TGTGCCAGCAGTAAACACAGGGCCTACAATGAGCAGTTCTTC.

The chain is built from TRBV29-1 and TRBJ2-1; TRBD2 aligns across 9 bases. CDR1 SQVTM and CDR2 ANQGSEA come from the germline V gene. The CDR3 is made up of 12 amino acids. The ends lost 6 bases at V and 7 bases at J; junction bases unmatched: 4. The DNA for the CDR3 is TGCAGCGTGATGCGGGAGGGTAATGAGCAGTTCTTC. Its protein is CSVMREGNEQFF.

This chain connects TRBV5-1 to TRBJ2-1; D perhaps matches TRBD1 (5 bases). The germline V and J ends were trimmed by 1 base and 4 bases, with 12 bases remaining between them. This CDR3 is built from 15 residues. Germline assignment: CDR1 SGHRS and CDR2 YFSETQ. CDR3 bases: TGCGCCAGCAGCTTGATAGGGGAAGCGTACAATGAGCAGTTCTTC. As protein: CASSLIGEAYNEQFF.

V gene TRBV7-2 combines with J gene TRBJ2-7, with TRBD2 matching 9 bases. This CDR3 is built from 16 residues. The V and J ends lost 1 base and 2 bases, in that order; junction bases with no gene match: 6. CDR1 SGHTA and CDR2 FQGNSA come from the germline V gene. The CDR3 sequence is CASSLGAGGPAYEQYF. The CDR3, as DNA: TGTGCCAGCAGCTTAGGGGCGGGAGGGCCTGCCTACGAGCAGTACTTC.

V and J are TRBV6-5 and TRBJ1-1, with unresolved D. Deletions cut 4 bases from V and 6 bases from J, with 18 bases between. Germline values: CDR1 MNHEY, CDR2 SVGAGI. The length of the CDR3 is 15 residues. The CDR3 region is CASSLVSGSGAEAFF. The DNA for the CDR3 is TGTGCCAGCAGTTTAGTAAGCGGGTCAGGAGCTGAAGCTTTCTTT.

This clone is a singleton in its sample. V gene TRBV28 combines with J gene TRBJ1-2; 8 nucleotides line up with TRBD1. V lost 5 bases to trimming and J lost 5 bases; unmatched junction nucleotides: 16. This CDR3 comprises 17 residues. Germline-derived CDR1 and CDR2 are MDHEN and SYDVKM. The CDR3 protein is CASSPSGTGLERYGYTF. The DNA for the CDR3 is TGTGCCAGCAGTCCCTCCGGGACAGGCCTTGAGCGGTATGGCTACACCTTC.

This clone was seen just once. The rearrangement links TRBV5-6 to TRBJ1-1; 7 bases are a match to TRBD1. The CDR3 is 14 amino acids. V lost 4 bases to trimming and J lost 5 bases; unmatched junction nucleotides: 8. CDR1 and CDR2 from the germline V gene are SGHDT and YYEEEE. The CDR3 sequence: CASSTGVSRTEAFF. In nucleotides, the CDR3 is TGTGCCAGCAGCACAGGGGTCTCTAGGACTGAAGCTTTCTTT.

V gene TRBV28 combines with J gene TRBJ2-1, with 8 positions matching TRBD2. The CDR3 is 14 amino acids. The junction had 3 bases not matched to a gene; V was cut back by 6 bases and J by 2 bases. Germline-derived CDR1 and CDR2 are MDHEN and SYDVKM. CDR3: CASRGLGPYNEQFF. The CDR3 coding sequence is TGTGCCAGCAGGGGACTAGGTCCCTACAATGAGCAGTTCTTC.

The rearrangement joins TRBV6-5 to TRBJ1-5; TRBD1 might be the D (6 bases). The CDR3 loop spans 14 amino acids. The germline V and J ends were trimmed by 5 bases and 7 bases, with 15 bases remaining between them. Germline CDR1 MNHEY, CDR2 SVGAGI. CDR3 sequence: CASSALQGIQPQHF. In DNA form, the CDR3 reads TGTGCCAGCAGTGCACTCCAGGGGATCCAGCCCCAGCATTTT.

V is TRBV7-9 and J is TRBJ1-2; 9 bases match TRBD1. After removal of 10 bases from V and 5 bases from J, the junction contained 11 bases not matched to a gene. Per the germline V gene, CDR1 is SEHNR and CDR2 is FQNEAQ (reference sequence). This CDR3 has 14 residues. The DNA for the CDR3 is TGTGCCACCTCCCCGGGACAGGGAGTTTATGGCTACACCTTC. Amino acid sequence: CATSPGQGVYGYTF.

The chain combines TRBV5-8 with TRBJ2-7; TRBD1 matches at 9 bases. V gave up 4 bases and J gave up 4 bases; unmatched junction bases: 9. Per the germline V gene, CDR1 is SGHTS and CDR2 is YDEGEE. This CDR3 is built from 15 residues. CDR3 loop: CASSPGTGSLYEQYF. The CDR3 nucleotides are TGTGCCAGCAGCCCCGGGACAGGGAGCCTATACGAGCAGTACTTC.

This rearrangement joins TRBV7-9 to TRBJ2-1, with 8 bases fitting TRBD2. The germline gives CDR1 SEHNR, CDR2 FQNEAQ (reference sequence). The J segment lost 9 bases and the V segment lost 5 bases, leaving 3 bases of the junction unmatched. The length of the CDR3 is 12 residues. CDR3 DNA: TGTGCCAGCAGCCTAACTAGCGGTGAGCAGTTCTTC. Encoded protein: CASSLTSGEQFF.

This clone occurred a few times. The chain joins TRBV28 to TRBJ1-2; D is ambiguous. Germline loops: CDR1 MDHEN, CDR2 SYDVKM. The V end was cut by 2 bases, the J end by 3 bases, with 4 bases between. This CDR3 is built from 12 residues. As DNA, the CDR3 is TGTGCCAGCAGTTTAAGCCACTATGGCTACACCTTC. It yields the protein CASSLSHYGYTF.

The V and J genes are TRBV29-1 and TRBJ2-2, with D maybe TRBD1 (5 bases). This CDR3 region has 13 residues. Germline lookup yields CDR1 SQVTM and CDR2 ANQGSEA. Trimming took 5 bases from V and 2 from J, leaving 9 bases between them. The CDR3 coding sequence is TGCAGCGTTAGCAGGGCTAACACCGGGGAGCTGTTTTTT. It yields the protein CSVSRANTGELFF.

The chain uses TRBV28 and TRBJ1-1; D may be TRBD1 (5 bases). The V end was cut by 3 bases, the J end by 11 bases, with 16 bases between. The CDR3 consists of 13 residues. Germline V gene data show CDR1 as MDHEN and CDR2 as SYDVKM. The CDR3 spells CASSLDSRVEAFF. The CDR3, as DNA: TGTGCCAGCAGTTTGGATTCCAGGGTCGAGGCTTTCTTT.

V usage is TRBV27 and J usage is TRBJ2-6, with TRBD1 matching 7 bases. In germline, CDR1 is MNHEY, CDR2 SMNVEV (reference sequence). The CDR3 sequence is 16 residues long. Trimming removed 2 bases from V and 2 bases from J; junction bases left unmatched: 3. The CDR3 region is CASSLVDRAGANVLTF. The CDR3 nucleotides are TGTGCCAGCAGTTTAGTTGACAGGGCTGGGGCCAACGTCCTGACTTTC.